Each of the 26 T cell receptor beta chains below was sequenced from the same sample in a study of CD8+CD57+ T cells in acquired aplastic anemia. Individuals selected for sequencing had exhibited CD8+CD57+ cell expansion on flow cytometry. The template for TCR beta VDJ and CDR3 sequence profiling was genomic DNA. TCRdb redid the calling of the reads with MiXCR, one entry per CDR3 protein. This table holds fewer than 250,000 distinct CDR3 sequences, 45% to 50% found once. The sequencing input was sorted CD4+, CD8+, or CD8+CD57+ T cells (not recorded which) from PBMCs. These TCRs come from a human donor with aplastic anemia.

This clonotype was seen repeatedly, ten times or more. The chain combines TRBV10-3 with TRBJ1-3; no clear D gene. The CDR3 sequence is 18 residues long. Germline V gene lookup returns CDR1 ENHRY and CDR2 SYGVKD. V lost 6 bases, J lost 1 base, and 22 bases lay in between. The chain's CDR3 is CAIRQDDREGFSGNTIYF. Here the CDR3 DNA reads TGTGCCATCAGACAAGACGACCGAGAAGGGTTTTCTGGAAACACCATATATTTT.

Concerning this clonotype: This may come from a read error, since a much larger clone is one base off. V usage is TRBV10-3 and J usage is TRBJ1-3, with a weak D call TRBD1 (6 bases). This CDR3 has 17 residues. With 5 bases removed from V and 0 bases from J, the gap between germline ends came to 17 bases. Germline V gives CDR1 ENHRY, CDR2 SYGVKD. The CDR3: CAISYFRGAHSGNTIYF. The CDR3 nucleotides read TGTGCCATCAGTTACTTCAGGGGAGCACACTCTGGAAACACCATATATTTT.

The V and J genes are TRBV27 and TRBJ1-1; unclear D gene. From germline, CDR1 is MNHEY and CDR2 SMNVEV (reference sequence). The CDR3 has 16 amino acids. V was pared by 4 bases and J by 0 bases, with 15 bases between. The CDR3 is CASSSCMDLMNTEAFF. Written as DNA, the CDR3 is TGTGCCAGCAGTTCGTGCATGGACTTGATGAACACTGAAGCTTTCTTT.

The chain carries TRBV10-3 and TRBJ2-1; TRBD2 is a possible D gene (5 bases). Germline V gene lookup returns CDR1 ENHRY and CDR2 SYGVKD. The CDR3 runs to 14 residues. Trimming cost V 11 bases and J 6 bases, with 20 bases left between them. CDR3: CAGSYEGEVNEQFF. The CDR3 bases are TGTGCCGGCAGTTACGAGGGAGAGGTCAATGAGCAGTTCTTC.

This clonotype was recorded many times. This sequence joins TRBV7-8 and TRBJ1-1; D remains unclear. The CDR3 is 16 residues long. Germline CDR1 and CDR2: SGHVS and FQNEAQ. Trimming removed 5 bases from V and 0 bases from J, with 16 bases in between. The CDR3 sequence: CASSQNTGGLNTEAFF. In nucleotides, the CDR3 is TGTGCCAGCAGCCAGAACACGGGCGGGCTGAACACTGAAGCTTTCTTT.

This clonotype has just one count. The genes are TRBV25-1 and TRBJ2-1; 10 nucleotides match TRBD2. The ends lost 7 bases at V and 7 bases at J; junction bases unmatched: 4. CDR3 length: 13 residues. Germline V lookup: CDR1 MGHDK, CDR2 SYGVNS. The CDR3 DNA is TGTGCCAGCACAGCGGGGGGGCAAAATGAGCAGTTCTTC. This sequence encodes CASTAGGQNEQFF.

The rearrangement uses TRBV20-1 and TRBJ2-3; TRBD2 matches 12 bases. The CDR3 consists of 16 residues. The V and J ends lost 3 bases and 2 bases, in that order; junction bases with no gene match: 6. Per germline, CDR1 DFQATT and CDR2 SNEGSKA (reference sequence). The CDR3, as DNA: TGCAGTGCTAGGGCTAGCGGGAGGGCGTTCACAGATACGCAGTATTTT. Protein: CSARASGRAFTDTQYF.

This clonotype was seen only once. This chain joins TRBV20-1 and TRBJ1-4; D is unclear. The germline V gene encodes CDR1 DFQATT and CDR2 SNEGSKA (reference sequence). Trimming cost V 6 bases and J 0 bases, with 11 bases left between them. This CDR3 spans 14 amino acids. This CDR3 is CSAHTVPTNEKLFF. DNA for the CDR3: TGCAGTGCGCATACGGTACCAACTAATGAAAAACTGTTTTTT.

This clonotype has a count of ten or more. The chain is built from TRBV20-1 and TRBJ2-1, with 12 bases matching TRBD2. V lost 3 bases to trimming and J lost 5 bases; unmatched junction nucleotides: 5. The CDR3 covers 15 residues. Germline-derived CDR1 and CDR2 are DFQATT and SNEGSKA (reference sequence). For the CDR3, the DNA is TGCAGTGCTAGGAAACTAGCGGGGGGTAACAATGAGCAGTTCTTC. Translated, it gives CSARKLAGGNNEQFF.

V and J are TRBV29-1 and TRBJ1-3; tentative D call: TRBD1 (5 bases). Trimming cost V 6 bases and J 3 bases, with 9 bases left between them. The germline V gene encodes CDR1 SQVTM and CDR2 ANQGSEA. The CDR3 is 12 residues long. The CDR3 spells CSVGDGGNTIYF. CDR3 coding DNA: TGCAGCGTGGGGGACGGTGGAAACACCATATATTTT.

The chain employs TRBV15 and TRBJ1-5; no clear D gene. The CDR3 extends over 15 amino acids. Per germline, CDR1 LNHNV and CDR2 YYDKDF (reference sequence). V dropped 5 bases and J dropped 2 bases, with 13 bases sitting between them. The CDR3 region has the DNA TGTGCCACCAGCGGCCCGGGCGTTGGCAATCAGCCCCAGCATTTT. Protein product: CATSGPGVGNQPQHF.

The chain couples TRBV12-3 or TRBV12-4 to TRBJ2-7; 8 nucleotides agree with TRBD1. J lost 5 bases, V lost 5 bases, and 2 bases had no gene match. The CDR3 is made up of 12 amino acids. Written as DNA, the CDR3 is TGTGCCAGCAGTCAGGGGGCGAACGAGCAGTACTTC. This translates into CASSQGANEQYF.

Many counts were recorded for this clonotype. The chain employs TRBV3-1 and TRBJ1-2; no definite D call. The germline V and J ends were trimmed by 1 base and 2 bases, with 8 bases remaining between them. Germline CDR1 LGHDT, CDR2 YNNKEL (reference sequence). This CDR3 region has 14 residues. The CDR3 loop is CASSQVGANYGYTF. CDR3 bases: TGTGCCAGCAGCCAAGTAGGCGCAAACTATGGCTACACCTTC.

This clonotype occurred many times. The chain carries TRBV9 and TRBJ2-3; 7 positions match TRBD1. From germline, CDR1 is SGDLS and CDR2 YYNGEE. There are 17 residues in the CDR3. The V gene end was trimmed by 2 bases and the J gene end by 6 bases; junction bases not matched to a gene: 15. CDR3 DNA: TGTGCCAGCAGCGTGAGAGGGGGACAGTCCTTAAGCGATACGCAGTATTTT. Its translation: CASSVRGGQSLSDTQYF.

This clonotype occurred a few times. The chain employs TRBV12-3 or TRBV12-4 and TRBJ2-3, with unresolved D. The CDR3 contains 16 residues. Trimming cost V 1 base and J 5 bases, with 16 bases left between them. The CDR3 protein is CASSLDSSEDRDTQYF. The CDR3 DNA sequence: TGTGCCAGCAGTTTAGACAGTTCGGAAGATAGAGATACGCAGTATTTT.

Ten or more counts support this clonotype. V gene TRBV20-1 combines with J gene TRBJ2-7, with D possibly matching TRBD2 (6 bases). Per germline, CDR1 DFQATT and CDR2 SNEGSKA (reference sequence). CDR3 length: 15 amino acids. Trimming removed 2 bases at V and 5 bases at J, with 19 bases between. CDR3 coding DNA: TGCAGTGCTAGACCCCAAGGAGGGCCTGGGGACGAGCAGTACTTC. Protein sequence: CSARPQGGPGDEQYF.

This clonotype was seen at least ten times. The chain employs TRBV29-1 and TRBJ1-1; D unresolved. This CDR3 spans 11 amino acids. V was pared by 6 bases and J by 7 bases, with 12 bases between. Germline lookup yields CDR1 SQVTM and CDR2 ANQGSEA. This CDR3 is CSVNDGVEAFF. CDR3 nucleotide sequence: TGCAGCGTGAACGATGGGGTTGAAGCTTTCTTT.

Only a few counts were recorded for this clonotype. Here the CDR3 reads CASRIGTGGNQPQHF. The CDR3 coding sequence is TGTGCCAGCAGGATCGGGACAGGGGGCAATCAGCCCCAGCATTTT. The chain has TRBV6-1 and TRBJ1-5, with TRBD1 identical over 10 bases. The V segment lost 6 bases and the J segment 2 bases; nucleotides outside the gene matches: 4. This CDR3 has 15 amino acids. The germline V gene has CDR1 MNHNS and CDR2 SASEGT.

This clonotype was counted between two and nine times. The chain's CDR3 is CASNPRGALSGELFF. The CDR3 bases are TGTGCCAGCAACCCCCGGGGGGCGCTTAGCGGGGAGCTGTTTTTT. The chain couples TRBV12-3 or TRBV12-4 to TRBJ2-2; a possible D gene is TRBD2 (7 bases). The CDR3 contains 15 residues. Between the trimmed V and J ends, which lost 7 bases and 7 bases, there was a span of 19 bases.

This clonotype was seen at least ten times. The genes are TRBV7-9 and TRBJ2-3, with TRBD1 identical over 7 bases. With V trimmed by 0 bases and J by 6 bases, 9 bases remained unmatched. The CDR3 has 16 residues. Germline CDR1 reads SEHNR; CDR2 reads FQNEAQ (reference sequence). Here the CDR3 DNA reads TGTGCCAGCAGCTTAGCAGATCAGGGGGAGTTTGATACGCAGTATTTT. It specifies CASSLADQGEFDTQYF.

Remarks on this clonotype: The junction and the germline gene differ at one end; a read error may be behind it. The genes are TRBV7-3 and TRBJ2-5; 11 positions agree with TRBD2. This CDR3 has 15 residues. Germline V lookup: CDR1 SGHTA, CDR2 FQGTGA. The CDR3 nucleotides are TGTGCTAGCAGCCCGATAGCGGGGGGGCAAGAGACCCAGTACTTC. It translates to CASSPIAGGQETQYF. Full variable domain (rest looked up from reference TRBV7-3 and TRBJ2-5): GAGVSQTPSNKVTEKGKYVELRCDPISGHTALYWYRQSLGQGPEFLIYFQGTGAADDSGLPNDRFFAVRPEGSVSTLKIQRTERGDSAVYLCASSPIAGGQETQYFGPGTRLLVL.

In its sample, this clonotype was seen many times. The gene calls are TRBV20-1 and TRBJ1-3, with 7 bases aligning to TRBD1. Germline CDR1 and CDR2: DFQATT and SNEGSKA (reference sequence). V shed 0 bases and J 2 bases; nucleotides not matched to a gene: 4. The CDR3 spans 15 residues. The CDR3 spells CSARETTGTGNTIYF. CDR3 DNA: TGCAGTGCTAGAGAAACGACAGGGACTGGAAACACCATATATTTT.

The chain is built from TRBV20-1 and TRBJ2-3; D unclear. The V gene lost 0 bases and the J gene lost 6 bases, with 16 bases spanning the gap. This CDR3 comprises 15 residues. The germline gives CDR1 DFQATT, CDR2 SNEGSKA (reference sequence). The chain's CDR3 is CSAREMLGSGDTQYF. For the CDR3, the DNA is TGCAGTGCTAGAGAAATGTTGGGATCTGGGGATACGCAGTATTTT.

This clonotype was seen only a few times. This chain uses TRBV29-1 with TRBJ1-2, with 8 bases lining up with TRBD1. The CDR3 sequence is 13 residues long. The germline V gene has CDR1 SQVTM and CDR2 ANQGSEA. The CDR3 region is CIISGGMYDGYTF. CDR3 bases: TGCATCATCTCAGGGGGCATGTATGATGGCTACACCTTC.

The chain combines TRBV29-1 with TRBJ2-5, with 7 positions matching TRBD1. Germline CDR1 and CDR2: SQVTM and ANQGSEA. The CDR3 length is 15 residues. V dropped 0 bases and J dropped 5; count of bases not matched to a gene: 9. CDR3 region: CSVEDPRDREETQYF. CDR3 bases: TGCAGCGTTGAAGATCCCCGCGACAGGGAGGAGACCCAGTACTTC.

The chain joins TRBV7-9 to TRBJ2-2; 12 positions agree with TRBD2. Germline CDR1 reads SEHNR; CDR2 reads FQNEAQ (reference sequence). There are 15 residues in the CDR3. With V trimmed by 2 bases and J by 7 bases, 2 bases remained unmatched. The CDR3, as DNA: TGTGCCAGCAGCTTACTAGCGGGGGGGGACGGGGAGCTGTTTTTT. Translation: CASSLLAGGDGELFF.